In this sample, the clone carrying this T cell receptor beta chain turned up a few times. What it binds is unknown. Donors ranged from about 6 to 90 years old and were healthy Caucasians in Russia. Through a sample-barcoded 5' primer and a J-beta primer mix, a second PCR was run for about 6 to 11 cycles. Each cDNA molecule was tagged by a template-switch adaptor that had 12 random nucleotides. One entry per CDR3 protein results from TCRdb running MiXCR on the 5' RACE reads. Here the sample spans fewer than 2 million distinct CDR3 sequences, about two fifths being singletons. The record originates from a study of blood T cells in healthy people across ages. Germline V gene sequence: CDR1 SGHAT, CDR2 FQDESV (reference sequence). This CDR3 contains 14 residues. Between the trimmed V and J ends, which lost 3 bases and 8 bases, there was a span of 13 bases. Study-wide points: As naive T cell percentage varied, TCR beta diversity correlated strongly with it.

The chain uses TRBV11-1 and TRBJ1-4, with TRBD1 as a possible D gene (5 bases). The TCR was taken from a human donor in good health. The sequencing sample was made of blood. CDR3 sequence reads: CASSLQMGREKLFF. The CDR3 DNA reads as TGTGCCAGCAGCTTGCAGATGGGACGCGAAAAACTGTTTTTT.